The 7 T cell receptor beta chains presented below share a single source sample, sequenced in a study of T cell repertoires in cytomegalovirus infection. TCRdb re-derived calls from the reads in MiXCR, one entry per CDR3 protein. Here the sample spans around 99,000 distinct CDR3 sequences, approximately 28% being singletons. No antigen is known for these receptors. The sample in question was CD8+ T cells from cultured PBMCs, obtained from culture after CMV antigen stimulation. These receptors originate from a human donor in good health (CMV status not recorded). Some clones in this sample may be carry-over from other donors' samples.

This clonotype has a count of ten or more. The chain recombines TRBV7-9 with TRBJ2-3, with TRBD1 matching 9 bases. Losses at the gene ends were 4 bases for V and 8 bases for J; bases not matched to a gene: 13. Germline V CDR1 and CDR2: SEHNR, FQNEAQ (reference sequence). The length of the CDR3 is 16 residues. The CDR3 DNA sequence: TGTGCCAGCAGCTCTGCCGGGACAGGGACGCCTAGTACGCAGTATTTT. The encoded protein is CASSSAGTGTPSTQYF.

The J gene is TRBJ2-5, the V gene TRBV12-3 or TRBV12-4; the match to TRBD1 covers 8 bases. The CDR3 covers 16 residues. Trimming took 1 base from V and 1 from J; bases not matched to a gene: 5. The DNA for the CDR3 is TGTGCCAGCAGTTTAGTAGGACAGGGACCCCAAGAGACCCAGTACTTC. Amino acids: CASSLVGQGPQETQYF.

This chain's CDR3 is CASSRAGGTAKNIQYF. CDR3 DNA: TGTGCCAGCTCGCGAGCGGGAGGAACAGCCAAAAACATTCAGTACTTC. The chain joins TRBV18 to TRBJ2-4; 9 nucleotides match TRBD2. J lost 0 bases, V lost 6 bases, and 6 bases had no gene match. The CDR3 covers 16 residues. The germline CDR1 and CDR2 sequences are KGHSH and LQKENI.

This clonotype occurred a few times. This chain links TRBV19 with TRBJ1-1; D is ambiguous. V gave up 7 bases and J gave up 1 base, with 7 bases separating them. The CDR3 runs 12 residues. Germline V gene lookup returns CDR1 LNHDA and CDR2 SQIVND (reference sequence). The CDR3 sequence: CASNAGNTEAFF. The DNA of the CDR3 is TGTGCCAGTAACGCGGGGAACACTGAAGCTTTCTTT.

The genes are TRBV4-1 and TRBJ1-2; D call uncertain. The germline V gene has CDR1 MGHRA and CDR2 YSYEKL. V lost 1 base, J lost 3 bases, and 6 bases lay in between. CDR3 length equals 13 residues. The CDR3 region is CASSQANHYGYTF. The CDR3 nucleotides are TGCGCCAGCAGCCAAGCGAACCACTATGGCTACACCTTC.

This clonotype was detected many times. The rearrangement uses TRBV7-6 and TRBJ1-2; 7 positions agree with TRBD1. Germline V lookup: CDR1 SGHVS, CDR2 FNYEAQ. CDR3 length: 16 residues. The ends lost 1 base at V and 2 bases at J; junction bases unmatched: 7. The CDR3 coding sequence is TGTGCCAGCAGCTTAGTTCGGTACAGGGGCAACTATGGCTACACCTTC. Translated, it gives CASSLVRYRGNYGYTF.

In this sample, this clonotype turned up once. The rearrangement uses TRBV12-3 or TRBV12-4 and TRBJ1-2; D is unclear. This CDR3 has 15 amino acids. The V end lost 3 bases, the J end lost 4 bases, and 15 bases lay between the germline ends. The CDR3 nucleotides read TGTGCCAGCAGTTTCCCGGGAGTCGCGCCCTATGGCTACACCTTC. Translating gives CASSFPGVAPYGYTF.